Below, 25 T cell receptor beta chains from the same sample are listed, as sequenced in a study of T cell responses to AZD1222 COVID-19 vaccine. Produced via immunoSEQ multiplex PCR; TCRdb's table is partial and in-frame only. This table holds about 130,000 clones, roughly 93% found once. The sample in question was peripheral blood, obtained on day 0 of AZD1222 vaccination. These receptors were obtained from an adult in good health.

The V gene is TRBV27, the J gene TRBJ1-5; D not certain. The germline V gene has CDR1 MNHEY and CDR2 SMNVEV (reference sequence). Trimming took 1 base from V and 3 from J, leaving 4 bases between them. The CDR3 length is 13 residues. This CDR3 reads CASSLYTNQPQHF. Written as DNA, the CDR3 is TGTGCCAGCAGTTTATATACCAATCAGCCCCAGCATTTT.

This clone was found once. The rearrangement joins TRBV30 to TRBJ1-1; D is undetermined. Germline values: CDR1 GTSNPN, CDR2 SVGIG (reference sequence). V lost 2 bases to trimming and J lost 1 base, with 8 bases between them. The CDR3 runs to 13 residues. CDR3 nucleotide sequence: TGTGCCTGGAGTTCGTTGAGGAACACTGAAGCTTTCTTT. This codes for CAWSSLRNTEAFF.

The chain is built from TRBV6-6 and TRBJ2-3, with D possibly matching TRBD2 (5 bases). The CDR3 extends over 13 amino acids. Trimming removed 8 bases from V and 2 bases from J, with 11 bases in between. Germline loops: CDR1 MNHNY, CDR2 SVGAGI (reference sequence). CDR3 region: CASSRGYTDTQYF. CDR3 nucleotide sequence: TGTGCCAGCTCGAGAGGGTACACAGATACGCAGTATTTT.

The rearrangement joins TRBV5-1 to TRBJ1-1; weak D call: TRBD1 (6 bases). CDR1 and CDR2 (germline): SGHRS, YFSETQ. The V and J ends lost 3 bases and 5 bases respectively, with 14 bases between them. CDR3 length equals 14 residues. The CDR3 sequence is CASSYTQGNTEAFF. The CDR3 region has the DNA TGCGCCAGCAGCTACACTCAGGGGAATACTGAAGCTTTCTTT.

This sequence joins TRBV4-1 and TRBJ2-7, with D uncertain. Germline V CDR1 and CDR2: MGHRA, YSYEKL. Between the trimmed V and J ends, which lost 4 bases and 1 base, there was a span of 11 bases. The CDR3 totals 14 residues. The CDR3 region is CASSPVGRSYEQYF. Written as DNA, the CDR3 is TGCGCCAGCAGCCCGGTAGGGCGATCCTACGAGCAGTACTTC.

The chain links TRBV29-1 to TRBJ2-2; D not certain. The CDR3 consists of 14 residues. The V end lost 3 bases, the J end lost 0 bases, and 8 bases lay between the germline ends. The germline gives CDR1 SQVTM, CDR2 ANQGSEA. This CDR3 reads CSVEGQANTGELFF. The CDR3 DNA sequence: TGCAGCGTTGAGGGCCAGGCGAACACCGGGGAGCTGTTTTTT.

The chain is built from TRBV24-1 and TRBJ1-2; unclear D gene. V dropped 6 bases and J dropped 1 base, with 8 bases sitting between them. This CDR3 comprises 13 residues. Germline V gives CDR1 KGHDR, CDR2 SFDVKD. The CDR3 sequence: CATSLGINYGYTF. CDR3 sequence (DNA): TGTGCCACCAGTCTAGGTATTAACTATGGCTACACCTTC.

With respect to this clone: The germline gene is not matched at one end of the junction; a read error may be the cause. The chain uses TRBV3-1 (or the pseudogene TRBV3-2) and TRBJ2-5, with 9 nucleotides matching TRBD1. There are 14 residues in the CDR3. The V gene's germline CDR1 is LGHDT and CDR2 YNNKEL (reference sequence). The CDR3 nucleotides read TGTGCCCGCAGCCAAGGGCGCGACAGGGGGGACCAGTACTTC. This gives the protein CARSQGRDRGDQYF.

The chain joins TRBV27 to TRBJ1-5; tentatively, D is TRBD1 (6 bases). This CDR3 contains 14 residues. Germline V lookup: CDR1 MNHEY, CDR2 SMNVEV (reference sequence). V was cut by 5 bases and J by 1 base, with 9 bases left in between. The CDR3 loop reads CASSPGQSNQPQHF. The CDR3 DNA follows: TGTGCCAGCAGTCCAGGACAGAGCAATCAGCCCCAGCATTTT.

This sequence joins TRBV30 and TRBJ1-5, with D possibly TRBD1 on 5 matching bases. The germline V and J ends were trimmed by 0 bases and 2 bases, with 8 bases remaining between them. Germline values: CDR1 GTSNPN, CDR2 SVGIG (reference sequence). The CDR3 runs to 14 residues. In nucleotides, the CDR3 is TGTGCCTGGAGTGTACTAGGGGGCAATCAGCCCCAGCATTTT. Its protein is CAWSVLGGNQPQHF.

This clone occurred once. This chain uses TRBV6-5 with TRBJ1-3; D uncertain. The CDR3 extends over 13 amino acids. CDR1 is MNHEY and CDR2 is SVGAGI in the germline V gene. The germline V and J ends were trimmed by 7 bases and 6 bases, with 13 bases remaining between them. The CDR3 sequence: CASTTGLQNTIYF. The CDR3 region has the DNA TGTGCCAGCACCACGGGCTTACAAAACACCATATATTTT.

This rearrangement joins TRBV7-3 to TRBJ2-2, with 10 nucleotides matching TRBD1. V shed 5 bases, J shed 6 bases, and the junction held 15 bases outside the gene matches. Looked up from germline, CDR1 is SGHTA and CDR2 is FQGTGA. The CDR3 totals 18 residues. The CDR3 loop reads CASSTRGQGKGGAGELFF. The CDR3 bases are TGTGCCAGCAGCACTCGGGGACAGGGGAAAGGAGGTGCCGGGGAGCTGTTTTTT. Supplemented by reference TRBV7-3 and TRBJ2-2, the full variable domain reads GAGVSQTPSNKVTEKGKYVELRCDPISGHTALYWYRQSLGQGPEFLIYFQGTGAADDSGLPNDRFFAVRPEGSVSTLKIQRTERGDSAVYLCASSTRGQGKGGAGELFFGEGSRLTVL.

This chain's CDR3 is CASIPGLAGGRSYEQYF. In DNA, the CDR3 is TGTGCCAGCATCCCAGGACTAGCGGGAGGGAGGTCCTACGAGCAGTACTTC. The chain carries TRBV5-8 and TRBJ2-7; TRBD2 matches 15 bases. CDR3 length: 17 residues. The V and J ends lost 6 bases and 1 base, in that order; junction bases with no gene match: 8. Per the germline V gene, CDR1 is SGHTS and CDR2 is YDEGEE.

This chain links TRBV7-9 with TRBJ2-2; D perhaps matches TRBD2 (6 bases). This CDR3 is built from 15 residues. Germline assignment: CDR1 SEHNR and CDR2 FQNEAQ (reference sequence). The ends were cut back, 6 bases at V and 0 bases at J, with 11 bases in the middle. CDR3 in amino acids: CASSPGLSNTGELFF. The CDR3 DNA reads as TGTGCCAGCAGTCCGGGACTGTCGAACACCGGGGAGCTGTTTTTT.

The rearrangement links TRBV10-2 to TRBJ2-7; 12 bases agree with TRBD2. There are 16 residues in the CDR3. The germline V gene encodes CDR1 WSHSY and CDR2 SAAADI. J was trimmed by 6 bases and V by 5 bases; bases with no gene match: 11. The CDR3 DNA is TGCGCCAGCAGTCCGGTGACTAGCGGGAGTTCAGGCGAGCAGTACTTC. It yields the protein CASSPVTSGSSGEQYF.

This sequence joins TRBV20-1 and TRBJ2-7; D tentatively reads TRBD1 or TRBD2 (5 bases each). V was clipped by 3 bases and J by 7 bases, with 13 bases between them. The CDR3 totals 12 residues. Germline values: CDR1 DFQATT, CDR2 SNEGSKA (reference sequence). The CDR3 nucleotides are TGCAGTGCTAGTGAGGGGATGGGGGAGCAGTACTTC. Translating gives CSASEGMGEQYF.

This chain connects TRBV6-6 to TRBJ1-1; D gene ambiguous. V lost 8 bases, J lost 5 bases, and 12 bases lay in between. This CDR3 region has 12 residues. CDR1 is MNHNY and CDR2 is SVGAGI in the germline V gene (reference sequence). The CDR3 reads CASFALRTEAFF. The DNA of the CDR3 is TGTGCCAGCTTCGCATTGAGAACTGAAGCTTTCTTT.

This chain links TRBV12-3 or TRBV12-4 with TRBJ2-2; D is unclear. The CDR3 has 13 residues. The ends were cut back, 8 bases at V and 4 bases at J, with 11 bases in the middle. DNA of the CDR3: TGTGCCAGCCGAGGAACGGGCACCGGGGAGCTGTTTTTT. It encodes CASRGTGTGELFF.

Only a few counts were recorded for this clone. For the CDR3, the DNA is TGTGCCAGCAGTTCCCTGGGACTAGGACCTTCCTACGAGCAGTACTTC. This translates into CASSSLGLGPSYEQYF. The chain employs TRBV6-2 or TRBV6-3 and TRBJ2-7; TRBD2 matches 8 bases. The CDR3 is 16 amino acids. With V trimmed by 4 bases and J by 1 base, 9 bases remained unmatched. Looked up from germline, CDR1 is MNHEY and CDR2 is SVGEGT.

The chain employs TRBV28 and TRBJ1-5; D not resolved. V lost 7 bases, J lost 6 bases, and 22 bases lay in between. Germline CDR1 is MDHEN and CDR2 is SYDVKM. This CDR3 is built from 16 residues. The CDR3 DNA sequence: TGTGCCAGCATTACACAGTGGGGTCGTGGTGGTCAGCCCCAGCATTTT. Its protein is CASITQWGRGGQPQHF.

V and J are TRBV9 and TRBJ2-7; no firm D call. CDR1 is SGDLS, CDR2 YYNGEE, per germline. The CDR3 is 13 amino acids. Trimming cost V 6 bases and J 0 bases, with 10 bases left between them. CDR3 amino acids: CASTGADSYEQYF. For the CDR3, the DNA is TGTGCCAGCACCGGCGCCGACTCCTACGAGCAGTACTTC.

The gene calls are TRBV5-1 and TRBJ1-2; tentatively, D is TRBD1 (6 bases). Germline lookup yields CDR1 SGHRS and CDR2 YFSETQ. Trimming removed 0 bases at V and 8 bases at J, with 17 bases between. The CDR3 has 15 residues. In nucleotides, the CDR3 is TGCGCCAGCAGCTTGGCACCCGGGACACTCGACGGCTACACCTTC. It translates to CASSLAPGTLDGYTF.

The count of this clone is one. This chain links TRBV9 with TRBJ2-3; possibly TRBD2 for D (6 bases). V was shortened by 3 bases and J by 1 base, with 12 bases between the two germline ends. Germline V gene sequence: CDR1 SGDLS, CDR2 YYNGEE. The CDR3 has 15 amino acids. CDR3 DNA sequence: TGTGCCAGCAGCGATTGGGGGGAGCGCACAGATACGCAGTATTTT. Protein product: CASSDWGERTDTQYF.

The gene calls are TRBV6-5 and TRBJ1-6; D uncertain. Trimming shortened V by 6 bases and J by 7 bases, and 16 bases separated the two germline ends. The germline V gene has CDR1 MNHEY and CDR2 SVGAGI. The CDR3 extends over 15 amino acids. CDR3 bases: TGTGCCAGCAGCACAGTATTTATGGGAAATTCACCCCTCCACTTT. It specifies CASSTVFMGNSPLHF.

The chain joins TRBV5-1 to TRBJ1-2, with D maybe TRBD1 (5 bases). The germline V and J ends were trimmed by 0 bases and 7 bases, with 13 bases remaining between them. The CDR3 has 14 amino acids. Germline CDR1 SGHRS, CDR2 YFSETQ. DNA for the CDR3: TGCGCCAGCAGCTTGGGTGACGGGGCGGTTGGCTACACCTTC. Protein: CASSLGDGAVGYTF.